Below are 32 T cell receptor beta chains sequenced from a single sample in a study of cytomegalovirus exposure and HLA in healthy donors. Clones were sequenced by immunoSEQ multiplex PCR, and TCRdb holds only the in-frame ones, with some missing. Of about 180,000 clones in the sample, around nine tenths were seen once. The specimen sequenced was PBMCs. These receptors were collected from a woman aged 25 to 39 in good health and CMV-seronegative.

This chain joins TRBV6-1 and TRBJ2-1, with D perhaps TRBD2 (6 bases). V lost 10 bases and J lost 0, with 13 bases in between. Germline-derived CDR1 and CDR2 are MNHNS and SASEGT. The CDR3 covers 14 residues. CDR3 region: CATSFGGSYNEQFF. CDR3 DNA sequence: TGTGCCACTTCCTTCGGGGGCTCCTACAATGAGCAGTTCTTC.

The V call is TRBV19, the J call TRBJ2-3; D is perhaps TRBD1 (6 bases). From germline, CDR1 is LNHDA and CDR2 SQIVND (reference sequence). V was pared by 5 bases and J by 12 bases, with 15 bases between. CDR3 size: 12 residues. In DNA form, the CDR3 reads TGTGCCAGTAGTCCAGGGGTCCCTCTACAGTATTTT. This codes for CASSPGVPLQYF.

The CDR3, as DNA: TGTGCCAGCTCACTCGGGTCTTTCACAGATACGCAGTATTTT. Translated: CASSLGSFTDTQYF. The chain has TRBV18 and TRBJ2-3; D gene ambiguous. The length of the CDR3 is 14 residues. V was cut by 4 bases and J by 2 bases, with 10 bases left in between. Germline V gene sequence: CDR1 KGHSH, CDR2 LQKENI.

The rearrangement links TRBV27 to TRBJ1-1; unclear D gene. V was clipped by 4 bases and J by 2 bases, with 17 bases between them. The CDR3 loop spans 16 amino acids. Germline CDR1 is MNHEY and CDR2 is SMNVEV (reference sequence). The CDR3 DNA follows: TGTGCCAGCAGTTCTTTGCGTATCGGTCGAAACACTGAAGCTTTCTTT. It is translated as CASSSLRIGRNTEAFF.

The V gene is TRBV5-1, the J gene TRBJ2-7; D might be TRBD2 (5 bases). Germline assignment: CDR1 SGHRS and CDR2 YFSETQ. The V gene lost 4 bases and the J gene lost 3 bases, with 17 bases spanning the gap. CDR3 size: 15 residues. The CDR3 sequence is CASSQGLEINYEQYF. CDR3 sequence (DNA): TGCGCCAGCAGCCAAGGACTCGAGATTAACTACGAGCAGTACTTC.

The rearrangement uses TRBV4-2 and TRBJ1-1, with a weak D call TRBD1 (6 bases). CDR1 is LGHNA and CDR2 is YNFKEQ in the germline V gene. Trimming left V 4 bases short and J 1 base short, with 13 bases between. The CDR3 covers 15 residues. The CDR3, as DNA: TGTGCCAGCAGCCCAGGGGAACTCGGGAACACTGAAGCTTTCTTT. This codes for CASSPGELGNTEAFF.

The V call is TRBV21-1, the J call TRBJ1-2; the table names TRBD1, a call not compared with the DNA. TRBV21-1 is recorded as a pseudogene. This CDR3 spans 16 amino acids. In DNA form, the CDR3 reads TGTGCCAGCAGCCCCGGGGACAGGGAGCTTAACTATGGCTACACCTTC. Translation gives CASSPGDRELNYGYTF.

This rearrangement joins TRBV2 to TRBJ2-1; 7 nucleotides align to TRBD1. The trim removed 3 bases at V and 7 bases at J, leaving 3 bases unmatched. The V gene's germline CDR1 is SNHLY and CDR2 FYNNEI. The CDR3 covers 13 residues. The CDR3 here is CASSEQGENEQFF. The CDR3 nucleotides read TGTGCCAGCAGTGAGCAGGGGGAAAATGAGCAGTTCTTC.

The chain carries TRBV4-2 and TRBJ2-3; 7 nucleotides line up with TRBD2. Trimming took 1 base from V and 4 from J; bases not matched to a gene: 11. This CDR3 has 17 residues. CDR1 is LGHNA, CDR2 YNFKEQ, per germline. Here the CDR3 reads CASSQVIAVAGADTQYF. DNA of the CDR3: TGTGCCAGCAGCCAAGTGATCGCGGTAGCGGGCGCAGATACGCAGTATTTT.

The CDR3 nucleotides read TGCGCCAGTAACACTCAGGGGGCGAATGAGCAGTTCTTC. Protein product: CASNTQGANEQFF. The J gene is TRBJ2-1, the V gene TRBV5-1; 8 nucleotides line up with TRBD1. V dropped 8 bases and J dropped 7; count of bases not matched to a gene: 8. This CDR3 is built from 13 residues. Germline V gene sequence: CDR1 SGHRS, CDR2 YFSETQ.

The V call is TRBV5-1, the J call TRBJ2-3; tentatively, D is TRBD1 (5 bases). V lost 5 bases and J lost 3, with 16 bases in between. This CDR3 has 15 residues. CDR1 SGHRS and CDR2 YFSETQ come from the germline V gene. CDR3 residues: CASRVQTAPTDTQYF. The DNA for the CDR3 is TGCGCCAGCAGAGTCCAGACAGCTCCTACAGATACGCAGTATTTT.

The V gene is TRBV11-2, the J gene TRBJ2-1; 8 positions match TRBD2. V lost 5 bases to trimming and J lost 3 bases; unmatched junction nucleotides: 3. CDR1 is SGHAT and CDR2 is FQNNGV in the germline V gene. The CDR3 is 14 residues long. The CDR3 region is CASSRTSGYNEQFF. DNA for the CDR3: TGTGCCAGCAGCAGAACTAGCGGCTACAATGAGCAGTTCTTC.

CDR3 sequence reads: CASGRLSTDTQYF. The CDR3 nucleotides are TGTGCCAGCGGCAGGCTAAGCACAGATACGCAGTATTTT. V and J are TRBV27 and TRBJ2-3; D is unresolved. The CDR3 contains 13 residues. Germline V CDR1 and CDR2: MNHEY, SMNVEV (reference sequence). V was clipped by 8 bases and J by 0 bases, with 9 bases between them.

The chain links TRBV2 to TRBJ2-5; D may be TRBD2 (6 bases). The germline CDR1 and CDR2 sequences are SNHLY and FYNNEI. Trimming cost V 7 bases and J 4 bases, with 13 bases left between them. The CDR3 is 13 amino acids. CDR3 sequence reads: CASIGDGGETQYF. The CDR3 nucleotides read TGTGCCAGCATAGGGGACGGGGGAGAGACCCAGTACTTC.

As concerns this clone: The sample carries other DNA sequences with the same CDR3. The chain employs TRBV6-6 and TRBJ1-4; 8 bases line up with TRBD1. Germline trimming cut 4 bases from V and 7 bases from J; bases unmatched to any gene: 8. CDR3 length equals 15 residues. Germline assignment: CDR1 MNHNY and CDR2 SVGAGI (reference sequence). Here the CDR3 DNA reads TGTGCCAGCAGTTTATCAGGGGGCGGAGGTGAAAAACTGTTTTTT. Its protein product is CASSLSGGGGEKLFF.

The chain combines TRBV13 with TRBJ2-4; the D gene is possibly TRBD2 (7 bases). Looked up from germline, CDR1 is PRHDT and CDR2 is FYEKMQ (reference sequence). There are 14 residues in the CDR3. Trimming left V 3 bases short and J 6 bases short, with 12 bases between. The DNA for the CDR3 is TGTGCCAGCAGCTTTAGGGGGGGCGCAAACATTCAGTACTTC. This sequence encodes CASSFRGGANIQYF.

The rearrangement joins TRBV5-1 to TRBJ2-2; TRBD2 aligns across 8 bases. Germline CDR1 and CDR2: SGHRS and YFSETQ. CDR3 size: 16 residues. V was clipped by 0 bases and J by 3 bases; unmatched bases: 4. The CDR3 DNA is TGCGCCAGCAGCTTGGAGCCAGCGGGGGACACCGGGGAGCTGTTTTTT. This translates into CASSLEPAGDTGELFF.

As to this clone: The junction departs from the called germline gene at one end, perhaps through a read error. The chain joins TRBV2 to TRBJ1-2; D might be TRBD1 (6 bases). CDR3 length: 14 amino acids. In germline, CDR1 is SNHLY, CDR2 FYNNEI. The CDR3 DNA is TGTGCCGGCAGTGATAGGGGGTCTAACTATGGCTACACCTTC. It codes for CAGSDRGSNYGYTF.

CDR3 nucleotide sequence: TGCAGTGCATTAGAATTGAATGAGCAGTTCTTC. Translation: CSALELNEQFF. The V call is TRBV20-1, the J call TRBJ2-1; no firm D call. The CDR3 length is 11 residues. Trimming removed 6 bases at V and 7 bases at J, with 10 bases between. Germline CDR1 reads DFQATT; CDR2 reads SNEGSKA (reference sequence).

A single count supports this clone. The chain joins TRBV5-1 to TRBJ1-1; the D gene is possibly TRBD1 (5 bases). The germline V and J ends were trimmed by 6 bases and 7 bases, with 19 bases remaining between them. The CDR3 extends over 14 amino acids. CDR1 and CDR2 from the germline V gene are SGHRS and YFSETQ. The CDR3 coding sequence is TGCGCCAGCACCGCGGAGGGGTCCGTAGGTGAAGCTTTCTTT. Translating gives CASTAEGSVGEAFF.

The chain combines TRBV6-6 with TRBJ1-4, with D possibly being TRBD1 (6 bases). Germline loops: CDR1 MNHNY, CDR2 SVGAGI (reference sequence). V was cut by 8 bases and J by 10 bases, with 11 bases left in between. The CDR3 is 11 residues long. In DNA form, the CDR3 reads TGTGCCAGCGTACAGGGTGGAAAACTGTTTTTT. Encoded protein: CASVQGGKLFF.

The chain uses TRBV6-1 and TRBJ1-1, with D possibly matching TRBD1 (5 bases). The V end was cut by 11 bases, the J end by 8 bases, with 9 bases between. Germline values: CDR1 MNHNS, CDR2 SASEGT. The CDR3 runs 9 residues. As DNA, the CDR3 is TGTGCCTCGGGGGACGAAGCTTTCTTT. This encodes CASGDEAFF.

This chain links TRBV19 with TRBJ2-3; TRBD2 aligns across 7 bases. In germline, CDR1 is LNHDA, CDR2 SQIVND (reference sequence). V shed 4 bases and J 2 bases; nucleotides not matched to a gene: 3. The CDR3 extends over 14 amino acids. CDR3 protein: CASSREGLTDTQYF. In DNA form, the CDR3 reads TGTGCCAGTAGTAGGGAGGGGCTCACAGATACGCAGTATTTT.

V gene TRBV19 combines with J gene TRBJ1-5; D is perhaps TRBD1 (5 bases). V lost 7 bases and J lost 2, with 9 bases in between. CDR1 is LNHDA and CDR2 is SQIVND in the germline V gene (reference sequence). This CDR3 comprises 13 residues. The CDR3 nucleotides are TGTGCCAGTACAGGGTACGGCAATCAGCCCCAGCATTTT. Residues: CASTGYGNQPQHF.

This chain connects TRBV9 to TRBJ1-1, with 9 bases fitting TRBD1. J lost 3 bases, V lost 1 base, and 4 bases had no gene match. The CDR3 sequence is 15 residues long. Per germline, CDR1 SGDLS and CDR2 YYNGEE. CDR3 region: CASSVTGGMDTEAFF. The CDR3 DNA reads as TGTGCCAGCAGCGTAACAGGGGGCATGGACACTGAAGCTTTCTTT. The full variable domain, with the rest looked up from reference TRBV9 and TRBJ1-1, is DSGVTQTPKHLITATGQRVTLRCSPRSGDLSVYWYQQSLDQGLQFLIQYYNGEERAKGNILERFSAQQFPDLHSELNLSSLELGDSALYFCASSVTGGMDTEAFFGQGTRLTVV.

J is TRBJ1-3 and V is TRBV6-6; TRBD1 agrees at 8 bases. Germline-derived CDR1 and CDR2 are MNHNY and SVGAGI (reference sequence). V dropped 3 bases and J dropped 3; count of bases not matched to a gene: 7. The CDR3 runs to 16 residues. The DNA for the CDR3 is TGTGCCAGCAGTTATCTCAGGGGGCTCAGTGGAAACACCATATATTTT. Residues: CASSYLRGLSGNTIYF.

V usage is TRBV27 and J usage is TRBJ2-1, with a weak D call TRBD2 (10 bases). CDR1 is MNHEY and CDR2 is SMNVEV in the germline V gene (reference sequence). The V end lost 6 bases, the J end lost 6 bases, and 21 bases lay between the germline ends. CDR3 size: 16 residues. DNA for the CDR3: TGTGCCAGCAGCGAAGCGGGAGGGACAGGGTTCAATGAGCAGTTCTTC. It encodes CASSEAGGTGFNEQFF.

J is TRBJ1-5 and V is TRBV6-6, with D tentatively TRBD1 (5 bases). Per the germline V gene, CDR1 is MNHNY and CDR2 is SVGAGI (reference sequence). The CDR3 contains 16 residues. The V and J ends lost 2 bases and 0 bases respectively, with 11 bases between them. The CDR3 spells CASSYGADLSNQPQHF. CDR3 DNA sequence: TGTGCCAGCAGTTACGGGGCCGATCTTAGCAATCAGCCCCAGCATTTT.

CDR3 amino acids: CASSEVGGRSGNTIYF. CDR3 nucleotide sequence: TGTGCCAGCAGTGAAGTGGGGGGGAGATCTGGAAACACCATATATTTT. The rearrangement joins TRBV6-1 to TRBJ1-3; D is possibly TRBD1 (5 bases). From germline, CDR1 is MNHNS and CDR2 SASEGT. The CDR3 runs 16 residues. Trimming pared 1 base from V and 1 base from J, leaving 11 bases between.

CDR3 protein: CASSYRGPLGTEAFF. In DNA, the CDR3 is TGTGCCAGCAGTTACAGGGGACCCTTAGGCACTGAAGCTTTCTTT. The genes are TRBV27 and TRBJ1-1, with 7 bases that match TRBD1. The CDR3 loop spans 15 amino acids. Germline lookup yields CDR1 MNHEY and CDR2 SMNVEV (reference sequence). J lost 4 bases, V lost 4 bases, and 9 bases had no gene match.

This chain links TRBV6-5 with TRBJ2-2, with a tentative D call TRBD1 (6 bases). The CDR3 length is 15 residues. The germline V gene encodes CDR1 MNHEY and CDR2 SVGAGI. The V end was cut by 5 bases, the J end by 2 bases, with 12 bases between. The CDR3 DNA sequence: TGTGCCAGCAGTAGGCAGGGGTCCAACACCGGGGAGCTGTTTTTT. This encodes CASSRQGSNTGELFF.

The V call is TRBV13, the J call TRBJ2-1; 14 bases fit TRBD2. V was pared by 5 bases and J by 5 bases, with 14 bases of the junction left unmatched. Germline values: CDR1 PRHDT, CDR2 FYEKMQ (reference sequence). The CDR3 loop spans 19 amino acids. In DNA form, the CDR3 reads TGTGCCAGCAGCGAACTCGGACTAGCGGGGGGCCCCGGTCACAATGAGCAGTTCTTC. Translated: CASSELGLAGGPGHNEQFF. The full variable domain, with the rest looked up from reference TRBV13 and TRBJ2-1, is AAGVIQSPRHLIKEKRETATLKCYPIPRHDTVYWYQQGPGQDPQFLISFYEKMQSDKGSIPDRFSAQQFSDYHSELNMSSLELGDSALYFCASSELGLAGGPGHNEQFFGPGTRLTVL.